This T cell receptor (gamma chain) was sequenced for a study of gamma-delta chains in newborns, infants, children. Study in general: Microbial exposure reportedly drives polyclonal innate γδ T cell expansion after birth.

The CDR3 is made up of 16 amino acids. Germline V gene lookup returns CDR1 GITISATS and CDR2 ISYDGTV (reference sequence). V trimming: 2 bases; J trimming: 5 bases; junction bases outside the gene matches: 3. This clone has just a few counts. The protein recorded in TCRdb matches a much larger clone and deviates from this DNA's translation at residue 7, suggesting a read error; the protein here is obtained by translating the DNA. Other DNA sequences from this sample encode an identical CDR3 as well. TCRdb reprocessed the reads through CATT. The table includes about 860 gamma-chain clones, 55% to 60% detected once.

Sequencing input: blood. The clonotype was recovered from a child who was a newborn, infant or young child, either healthy, febrile or measles-vaccinated (not recorded which). This chain connects TRGV9 to TRGJP. TCRdb gives no J gene; it was assigned here by matching the DNA to germline. CDR3 bases: TGTGCCTTGTGGGAGGCTAAAGAGTTGGGCAAAAAAATCAAGGTATTT. This codes for CALWEAKELGKKIKVF.